These 9 T cell receptor beta chains were all obtained from the same sample, sequenced in a study of blood T cell repertoires in COVID-19. Only in-frame clones appear in the TCRdb table, and some are missing; sequencing was by immunoSEQ multiplex PCR. Seen here are about 260,000 clones, roughly 80% observed once, and the top ten hold around 4.2%. The specimen was peripheral blood. These receptors were taken from a man in his sixties with acute or convalescent COVID-19.

The chain combines TRBV7-9 with TRBJ1-3, with 9 bases fitting TRBD1. Unmatched junction bases numbered 7, after V lost 4 bases and J lost 0 bases. CDR1 is SEHNR, CDR2 FQNEAQ, per germline (reference sequence). The CDR3 sequence is 17 residues long. The CDR3 reads CASSSGQGGGSGNTIYF. The CDR3 bases are TGTGCCAGCAGCTCGGGACAGGGAGGCGGCTCTGGAAACACCATATATTTT.

This clone was observed a single time. The rearrangement uses TRBV7-9 and TRBJ2-7; TRBD2 aligns across 8 bases. With 5 bases clipped from V and 0 bases from J, the junction kept 6 bases outside the gene matches. Germline V lookup: CDR1 SEHNR, CDR2 FQNEAQ (reference sequence). CDR3 size: 15 residues. The CDR3 loop is CASSPLAGLSYEQYF. The CDR3 nucleotides are TGTGCCAGCAGCCCCCTAGCGGGTCTCTCCTACGAGCAGTACTTC.

J is TRBJ2-5 and V is TRBV14; 8 nucleotides align to TRBD2. Germline V CDR1 and CDR2: SGHDN, FVKESK. Germline trimming cut 0 bases from V and 5 bases from J; bases unmatched to any gene: 11. The CDR3 contains 17 residues. The CDR3 protein is CASSQEGGGGRMETQYF. The CDR3 nucleotides are TGTGCCAGCAGCCAAGAGGGCGGCGGGGGGAGGATGGAGACCCAGTACTTC.

In this sample, this clone turned up once. This rearrangement joins TRBV19 to TRBJ1-6; no reliable D call. CDR1 is LNHDA and CDR2 is SQIVND in the germline V gene (reference sequence). V lost 7 bases, J lost 0 bases, and 7 bases lay in between. The CDR3 length is 14 residues. The CDR3 spells CASNPSSYNSPLHF. CDR3 in DNA: TGTGCCAGTAACCCGAGCTCCTATAATTCACCCCTCCACTTT.

CDR3 nucleotides: TGTGCCAGCTCACCAGTGGGTGGAGGGAAAGAGACCCAGTACTTC. Encoded protein: CASSPVGGGKETQYF. The genes are TRBV18 and TRBJ2-5; a weak D match, TRBD2 (6 bases). CDR3 size: 15 residues. Trimming shortened V by 2 bases and J by 3 bases, and 13 bases separated the two germline ends. Germline V gene sequence: CDR1 KGHSH, CDR2 LQKENI.

The chain joins TRBV6-1 to TRBJ2-5, with D perhaps matching TRBD2 (6 bases). This CDR3 is 16 amino acids long. Germline V CDR1 and CDR2: MNHNS, SASEGT. V lost 3 bases and J lost 2, with 16 bases in between. CDR3: CASSEVLGGIQETQYF. As DNA, the CDR3 is TGTGCCAGCAGTGAGGTACTCGGGGGAATTCAAGAGACCCAGTACTTC.

DNA of the CDR3: TGTGCCAGTAGTATGGGGGGCGGGACAGGTGGACGAGAGACCCAGTACTTC. Protein sequence: CASSMGGGTGGRETQYF. The chain has TRBV19 and TRBJ2-5; 8 bases fit TRBD1. There are 17 residues in the CDR3. Germline V gene lookup returns CDR1 LNHDA and CDR2 SQIVND (reference sequence). Unmatched junction bases numbered 13, after V lost 3 bases and J lost 4 bases. The full variable domain, with the rest looked up from reference TRBV19 and TRBJ2-5, is DGGITQSPKYLFRKEGQNVTLSCEQNLNHDAMYWYRQDPGQGLRLIYYSQIVNDFQKGDIAEGYSVSREKKESFPLTVTSAQKNPTAFYLCASSMGGGTGGRETQYFGPGTRLLVL.

The chain links TRBV7-2 to TRBJ2-1; TRBD2 matches at 7 bases. Looked up from germline, CDR1 is SGHTA and CDR2 is FQGNSA. This CDR3 region has 13 residues. Trimming took 8 bases from V and 7 from J; bases not matched to a gene: 8. CDR3 coding DNA: TGTGCCAGCGCGGGAGCGGGTAGAAATGAGCAGTTCTTC. It specifies CASAGAGRNEQFF.

The CDR3 DNA follows: TGTGCCAGCAGTCACACAGGGGGCACTGAAGCTTTCTTT. As protein: CASSHTGGTEAFF. This chain links TRBV27 with TRBJ1-1, with 8 bases lining up with TRBD1. From germline, CDR1 is MNHEY and CDR2 SMNVEV (reference sequence). This CDR3 comprises 13 residues. V gave up 5 bases and J gave up 4 bases; unmatched junction bases: 3.